The following is a TCR beta chain sequence with its context. The sort gate was single viable CD3+CD4+CD8-CD45RO+ cells for memory CD4+ T cells. The sample originates from a study of memory CD4+ T cells and cytomegalovirus serostatus. Overall study context: Of the healthy Belgian adults, 9 were CMV seropositive and 24 seronegative.

TCRdb's table, derived via immunoSEQ multiplex PCR, lists solely in-frame clones and lacks some. Of around 60,000 clones listed, 82% are singletons. This receptor was obtained from an adult in good health and CMV-seronegative. Some clones in this sample may be carry-over from other donors' samples. The sample taken for sequencing was memory CD4+ T cells from blood.

CDR3 residues: CAWSPVWGVQETQYF. Here the CDR3 DNA reads TGTGCCTGGAGTCCGGTTTGGGGGGTGCAAGAGACCCAGTACTTC. The gene calls are TRBV30 and TRBJ2-5; a possible D gene is TRBD2 (6 bases). V gave up 2 bases and J gave up 2 bases, with 15 bases separating them. CDR1 is GTSNPN and CDR2 is SVGIG in the germline V gene (reference sequence). The CDR3 is made up of 15 amino acids.